This T cell receptor (beta chain) stems from a study of T cell responses to AZD1222 COVID-19 vaccine. On the study more broadly: Second-dose timings of about 4 or about 12 weeks were pooled.

Findings and limits, study-wide: White British donors predominated, females outnumbered males, and clonal diversity was possibly underestimated.

This clone showed up just once. Its specificity is unknown. TCRdb's copy holds only in-frame clones and misses some; the assay was immunoSEQ multiplex PCR. The sample has 100,000 to 120,000 clones; 80% to 95% are singletons. The TCR sequence derives from an adult in good health. Sample: peripheral blood, taken on day 0 of AZD1222 vaccination.

The chain's CDR3 is CASSQYGYTF. CDR3 nucleotide sequence: TGTGCCAGCTCGCAGTATGGCTACACCTTC. This rearrangement joins TRBV28 to TRBJ1-2; D not resolved. Trimming left V 8 bases short and J 5 bases short, with 6 bases between. The germline gives CDR1 MDHEN, CDR2 SYDVKM. The CDR3 contains 10 residues.